Listed below are T cell receptor beta chains from one sample, sequenced in a study of beta chain features in type 1 diabetes. Produced via immunoSEQ multiplex PCR; TCRdb's table is partial and in-frame only. The sample records more than 110,000 clones, about 7% being singletons. The material sequenced was central memory CD4+ T cells from blood. The receptors here all came from a woman aged 25 to 39 in good health. CDR3s include the opening cysteine and the closing phenylalanine or tryptophan. Fields, in order: D gene, J gene, clone size, V gene, CDR3 DNA, CDR3 protein. A D gene is named only where the DNA matches it firmly. Size tells how often a clone was seen (once, few, many) or the class of an expanded clone, and some rows leave it out.

>-|TRBJ2-1|-|TRBV7-8
TGTGCCAGCAGCTCCAGCGAGTACAATGAGCAGTTCTTC
CASSSSEYNEQFF
>TRBD2|TRBJ2-1|-|TRBV28
TGTGCCAGCAGTTTTCTGGCGGGAGCTGGAAATGAGCAGTTCTTC
CASSFLAGAGNEQFF
>TRBD2|TRBJ2-7|-|TRBV19
TGTGCCAGTAGTCGCTGGACTAGCGGGAGTTCCTACGAGCAGTACTTC
CASSRWTSGSSYEQYF
>-|TRBJ2-6|many|TRBV4-3
TGCGCCAGCAGCCAAGATCCGTCTGGGGCCAACGTCCTGACTTTC
CASSQDPSGANVLTF
>-|TRBJ2-1|few|TRBV14
TGTGCCAGCAGCGTACAGGGTCCAATGTCCAATGAGCAGTTCTTC
CASSVQGPMSNEQFF
>-|TRBJ2-2|-|TRBV5-4
TGTGCCAGCAGCAGGGAAACCGGGCTCGGGGCCGGGGAGCTGTTTTTT
CASSRETGLGAGELFF
>TRBD2|TRBJ2-4|-|TRBV19
TGTGCCAGTAGTAGGGAGGGCCAGGGCATTCAGTACTTC
CASSREGQGIQYF
>-|TRBJ2-1|many|TRBV25-1
TGTGCCAGCAGTGAGTTTAGCCAGGGGGGCGGTGAGCAGTTCTTC
CASSEFSQGGGEQFF
>TRBD1|TRBJ2-2|-|TRBV14
TGTGCCAGCAGCCAAGTTAACAGGGGGTGGACCGGGGAGCTGTTTTTT
CASSQVNRGWTGELFF
>-|TRBJ2-7|many|TRBV6-6
TGTGCCAGCAGCCCCAGGGGCCACGAGCAGTACTTC
CASSPRGHEQYF
>TRBD1|TRBJ2-3|-|TRBV2
TGTGCCAGCAGTCAGGGACAGGCTAGCACAGATACGCAGTATTTT
CASSQGQASTDTQYF
>TRBD2|TRBJ2-5|-|TRBV9
TGTGCCAGCAGCGTAGGTCTCTTAGCGGGAGGTAGTCAAGAGACCCAGTACTTC
CASSVGLLAGGSQETQYF
>TRBD1|TRBJ1-2|-|TRBV28
TGTGCCAGCAGCCTACGGACAGGGGGCACCTATGGCTACACCTTC
CASSLRTGGTYGYTF
>TRBD2|TRBJ2-2|few|TRBV28
TGTGCCAGTGCAGGGCAGGGGACTAGCGGGACCACCGGGGAGCTGTTTTTT
CASAGQGTSGTTGELFF
>TRBD2|TRBJ2-7|-|TRBV6-5
TGTGCCATCAGCCAGCGGGAGAGTTACGAGCAGTACTTC
CAISQRESYEQYF
>-|TRBJ1-2|many|TRBV7-9
TGTGCCAGCAGCAGGGGTGACTATGGCTACACCTTC
CASSRGDYGYTF
>-|TRBJ2-1|-|TRBV7-8
TGTGCCAGCAGCTCGACTACAGTGTCCTACAATGAGCAGTTCTTC
CASSSTTVSYNEQFF
>-|TRBJ1-2|few|TRBV27
TGTGCCAGCGGAGAGTTTCCCTATGGCTACACCTTC
CASGEFPYGYTF
>-|TRBJ2-1|few|TRBV10-3
TGTGCCATCAGTGATCCGACTAGTGGGTCCCACAATGAGCAGTTCTTC
CAISDPTSGSHNEQFF
>-|TRBJ2-7|few|TRBV18
TGTGCCAGCTCACCACCGGAGCGCTCCCCGACGCAGTACTTC
CASSPPERSPTQYF
>-|TRBJ1-5|few|TRBV5-1
TGCGCCAGCAGCGCCGGGGGGAATAGCAATCAGCCCCAGCATTTT
CASSAGGNSNQPQHF
>-|TRBJ2-5|few|TRBV7-2
TGTGCCAGCGGCGGACAGGGAGGGGAGACCCAGTACTTC
CASGGQGGETQYF
>-|TRBJ1-1|-|TRBV20-1
TGCAGTGCTCCGGACACAGGGAAAGCTTTCTTT
CSAPDTGKAFF
>-|TRBJ2-5|few|TRBV7-2
TGTGCCAGCAGCTCCGCGTGGTCAGGGTTGGAGACCCAGTACTTC
CASSSAWSGLETQYF
>-|TRBJ2-7|-|TRBV6-4
TGTGCCAGCATCGTGGGTGGAGGGGCGGACCCGCGCTCCTACGAGCAGTACTTC
CASIVGGGADPRSYEQYF
>TRBD1|TRBJ2-7|-|TRBV29-1
TGCAGCGTCCGGGACAGTTTCTACGAGCAGTACTTC
CSVRDSFYEQYF
>TRBD1|TRBJ2-3|few|TRBV6-1
TGTGCCAGCAGTGAAAGGTCGGCAGGGGGCAGGACAGATACGCAGTATTTT
CASSERSAGGRTDTQYF
>-|TRBJ2-5|few|TRBV10-3
TGTGCCATCAGTGAGTCGGGCGGGACAGTGACCCAGTACTTC
CAISESGGTVTQYF
>TRBD2|TRBJ2-7|few|TRBV5-4
TGTGCCAGCGGACTCGGCGGGAGGAGCTCCTACGAGCAGTACTTC
CASGLGGRSSYEQYF
>-|TRBJ2-1|-|TRBV5-1
TGCGCCAGCAGCGAAGGACGGGGCTCCTACAATGAGCAGTTCTTC
CASSEGRGSYNEQFF
>TRBD2|TRBJ2-4|many|TRBV18
TGTGCCAGCTCGCCCTCTAGCGGGACCTCCAAAAACATTCAGTACTTC
CASSPSSGTSKNIQYF
>TRBD2|TRBJ2-1|-|TRBV7-9
TGTGCCAGCAGCTCCGGGACTAGATACAATGAGCAGTTCTTC
CASSSGTRYNEQFF
>-|TRBJ2-3|few|TRBV12-5
TGTGCTAGTGGTTTGGGTCAGAATAGGGGATATACGCAGTATTTT
CASGLGQNRGYTQYF
>TRBD2|TRBJ2-7|-|TRBV4-1
TGCGCCAGCAGCCAAGTAGAAGACCGGACTAGCAGAAGCTACGAGCAGTACTTC
CASSQVEDRTSRSYEQYF
>TRBD2|TRBJ2-1|-|TRBV4-2
TGTGCCAGCAGCCAAAGGAGCGGGGGGCGAGAGCAGTTCTTC
CASSQRSGGREQFF
>-|TRBJ2-7|-|TRBV15
TGTGCCACCAGCACGGGACTCCTGACCTACGAGCAGTACTTC
CATSTGLLTYEQYF
>-|TRBJ2-2|-|TRBV7-6
TGTGCCAGCAGCTTAGGGACTTCCACCGGGGAGCTGTTTTTT
CASSLGTSTGELFF
>TRBD1|TRBJ1-3|-|TRBV30
TGTGCCTGGAACCAGGGGGGATACACCATATATTTT
CAWNQGGYTIYF
>-|TRBJ1-2|-|TRBV28
TGTGCCAGCAAGCAGGGAGGTTTTGGAGCTAACTATGGCTACACCTTC
CASKQGGFGANYGYTF
>TRBD2|TRBJ2-2|few|TRBV4-1
TGCGCCAGCAGCCCTCTAGCGGGAGTTAACACCGGGGAGCTGTTTTTT
CASSPLAGVNTGELFF